This record looks at one T cell receptor (beta chain) sequence and its context. These data come from a study of T cell responses to AZD1222 COVID-19 vaccine. Study overall: Pooling of second doses given at about 4 or about 12 weeks was done.

The CDR3 runs 14 residues. Germline CDR1 and CDR2: SNHLY and FYNNEI. V was cut by 3 bases and J by 1 base, with 7 bases left in between. The protocol was immunoSEQ multiplex PCR, while the TCRdb copy is restricted to in-frame clones and leaves out a portion. The sample records approximately 80,000 clones, 80% to 90% being singletons. V gene TRBV2 combines with J gene TRBJ2-1; possible D gene TRBD1, 6 bases. The sample consisted of peripheral blood, taken on day 0 of AZD1222 vaccination. This TCR derives from an adult in good health. The CDR3 reads CASSETGSYNEQFF. The CDR3 coding sequence is TGTGCCAGCAGTGAGACAGGTTCCTACAATGAGCAGTTCTTC.